Listed here are 24 T cell receptor beta chains from one sample, sequenced in a study of control samples from healthy donors and cancer patients. Sequenced by immunoSEQ multiplex PCR; TCRdb stores in-frame clones only, minus some. The sample gives 100,000 to 150,000 clones, 80% to 95% of which show up once; around 2.5% is in the top ten. The specimen sequenced was blood. The source is a middle-aged man in good health.

The CDR3 is CASSFGGVGDTQYF. CDR3 bases: TGCGCCAGCAGCTTCGGGGGGGTTGGAGATACGCAGTATTTT. The chain has TRBV5-1 and TRBJ2-3; 8 bases line up with TRBD2. The germline gives CDR1 SGHRS, CDR2 YFSETQ. CDR3 size: 14 residues. V lost 2 bases, J lost 5 bases, and 4 bases stayed unmatched.

The chain has TRBV6-5 and TRBJ1-1; 10 positions agree with TRBD1. Germline trimming cut 5 bases from V and 6 bases from J; bases unmatched to any gene: 3. Looked up from germline, CDR1 is MNHEY and CDR2 is SVGAGI. This CDR3 has 13 amino acids. The CDR3 DNA is TGTGCCAGCAGTATCGGACAGGGGGCTGAAGCTTTCTTT. Amino acids: CASSIGQGAEAFF.

The rearrangement uses TRBV30 and TRBJ1-2, with D possibly being TRBD1 (5 bases). With 0 bases removed from V and 8 bases from J, the gap between germline ends came to 10 bases. This CDR3 has 12 residues. Germline loops: CDR1 GTSNPN, CDR2 SVGIG (reference sequence). The CDR3 nucleotides are TGTGCCTGGAGTGTACTCAGGGACGGCTACACCTTC. Translating it yields CAWSVLRDGYTF.

This chain links TRBV10-3 with TRBJ2-7; 7 nucleotides agree with TRBD1. V shed 5 bases, J shed 3 bases, and the junction held 7 bases outside the gene matches. Germline V gene sequence: CDR1 ENHRY, CDR2 SYGVKD. The CDR3 totals 14 residues. CDR3 nucleotides: TGTGCCATCAGTTCCGGGACAGAGTACTACGAGCAGTACTTC. Protein: CAISSGTEYYEQYF.

Concerning this clone: Germline is not matched at one junction end, which may reflect a read error. V gene TRBV7-3 combines with J gene TRBJ2-2; tentative D call: TRBD2 (5 bases). Germline V lookup: CDR1 SGHTA, CDR2 FQGTGA. CDR3 length: 15 residues. The CDR3 DNA reads as TGTGCCAGCCGCAGAGAGGGATCGAAAACCGGGGAGCTGTTTTTT. It is translated as CASRREGSKTGELFF.

This rearrangement joins TRBV5-1 to TRBJ2-2, with D unresolved. Germline loops: CDR1 SGHRS, CDR2 YFSETQ. The CDR3 has 15 amino acids. Trimming stripped 2 bases from V and 0 bases from J, with 8 bases between. DNA of the CDR3: TGCGCCAGCAGCTTTCAGGTCGCGAACACCGGGGAGCTGTTTTTT. Protein sequence: CASSFQVANTGELFF.

The chain combines TRBV11-1 with TRBJ2-5, with 9 bases lining up with TRBD1. The CDR3 is 14 residues long. Unmatched junction bases numbered 9, after V lost 8 bases and J lost 5 bases. Germline V gives CDR1 SGHAT, CDR2 FQDESV (reference sequence). CDR3 region: CASGTGQGGETQYF. CDR3 in DNA: TGTGCCAGCGGAACGGGACAGGGCGGTGAGACCCAGTACTTC.

The chain employs TRBV7-2 and TRBJ2-1, with D possibly matching TRBD2 (7 bases). The CDR3 extends over 15 amino acids. Germline-derived CDR1 and CDR2 are SGHTA and FQGNSA. Trimming took 3 bases from V and 4 from J, leaving 13 bases between them. This chain's CDR3 is CASSLEGGAYNEQFF. CDR3 nucleotide sequence: TGTGCCAGCAGCTTGGAGGGGGGGGCATACAATGAGCAGTTCTTC.

The gene calls are TRBV10-2 and TRBJ1-1; D is undetermined. The length of the CDR3 is 15 residues. V lost 0 bases and J lost 0, with 8 bases in between. The germline CDR1 and CDR2 sequences are WSHSY and SAAADI. This chain's CDR3 is CASSESNRLNTEAFF. The DNA of the CDR3 is TGCGCCAGCAGTGAGTCTAACAGATTGAACACTGAAGCTTTCTTT.

The chain uses TRBV27 and TRBJ2-1; D uncertain. The germline V gene encodes CDR1 MNHEY and CDR2 SMNVEV (reference sequence). This CDR3 has 13 amino acids. Trimming cost V 7 bases and J 7 bases, with 14 bases left between them. The CDR3 DNA is TGTGCCAGCAAATCCGTAATTTTGAATGAGCAGTTCTTC. It codes for CASKSVILNEQFF.

The rearrangement joins TRBV6-1 to TRBJ1-5, with D hard to call. The germline CDR1 and CDR2 sequences are MNHNS and SASEGT. V lost 2 bases, J lost 7 bases, and 3 bases lay in between. There are 11 residues in the CDR3. Here the CDR3 DNA reads TGTGCCAGCAGTGAAAGGCAGCCCCAGCATTTT. This translates into CASSERQPQHF.

The rearrangement uses TRBV19 and TRBJ1-3; D gene ambiguous. The CDR3 contains 16 residues. Germline V lookup: CDR1 LNHDA, CDR2 SQIVND (reference sequence). V was shortened by 7 bases and J by 0 bases, with 16 bases between the two germline ends. CDR3 nucleotide sequence: TGTGCCAGTACCGCCTTTGAGCGGTACTCTGGAAACACCATATATTTT. Translation gives CASTAFERYSGNTIYF.

The rearrangement links TRBV6-5 to TRBJ2-4; D possibly uses TRBD1 or TRBD2 (6 bases each). The CDR3 runs 13 residues. V was pared by 6 bases and J by 8 bases, with 14 bases between. The germline gives CDR1 MNHEY, CDR2 SVGAGI. In nucleotides, the CDR3 is TGTGCCAGCAGCCCAGAGGGGGAGGACATTCAGTACTTC. This codes for CASSPEGEDIQYF.

The rearrangement uses TRBV2 and TRBJ2-6, with D tentatively TRBD2 (5 bases). V gave up 5 bases and J gave up 0 bases, with 14 bases separating them. This CDR3 is built from 17 residues. Per germline, CDR1 SNHLY and CDR2 FYNNEI. The CDR3 protein is CASSLLGPISGANVLTF. DNA of the CDR3: TGTGCCAGCAGTCTACTAGGCCCTATCTCTGGGGCCAACGTCCTGACTTTC.

The V and J genes are TRBV18 and TRBJ2-3, with D uncertain. Looked up from germline, CDR1 is KGHSH and CDR2 is LQKENI. V was cut by 2 bases and J by 1 base, with 16 bases left in between. The CDR3 is 17 amino acids. The CDR3 is CASSPIPGAKGTDTQYF. The CDR3 DNA is TGTGCCAGCTCACCAATCCCAGGAGCAAAGGGCACAGATACGCAGTATTTT. Based on the CDR3 plus reference TRBV18 and TRBJ2-3, the full variable domain is NAGVMQNPRHLVRRRGQEARLRCSPMKGHSHVYWYRQLPEEGLKFMVYLQKENIIDESGMPKERFSAEFPKEGPSILRIQQVVRGDSAAYFCASSPIPGAKGTDTQYFGPGTRLTVL.

Here the CDR3 reads CASTTRQMNTEAFF. For the CDR3, the DNA is TGTGCCAGCACCACCCGGCAGATGAACACTGAAGCTTTCTTT. This chain joins TRBV2 and TRBJ1-1; D gene unclear. Germline loops: CDR1 SNHLY, CDR2 FYNNEI. The V end lost 7 bases, the J end lost 0 bases, and 12 bases lay between the germline ends. The CDR3 has 14 amino acids.

The genes are TRBV19 and TRBJ2-1; TRBD1 aligns across 11 bases. From germline, CDR1 is LNHDA and CDR2 SQIVND (reference sequence). The CDR3 covers 15 residues. V lost 6 bases and J lost 6; bases outside the gene matches: 7. CDR3 amino acids: CASRRGQGVVNEQFF. DNA for the CDR3: TGTGCCAGTAGGCGGGGACAGGGGGTCGTCAATGAGCAGTTCTTC.

This clone was seen only a few times. The chain joins TRBV5-6 to TRBJ1-5, with no clear D. Germline V gives CDR1 SGHDT, CDR2 YYEEEE. V was cut by 1 base and J by 2 bases, with 4 bases left in between. The CDR3 contains 13 residues. CDR3 loop: CASSLRGNQPQHF. DNA of the CDR3: TGTGCCAGCAGCTTGAGGGGCAATCAGCCCCAGCATTTT.

The chain employs TRBV16 and TRBJ1-6; 8 positions agree with TRBD1. The CDR3 loop spans 15 amino acids. Germline trimming cut 3 bases from V and 10 bases from J; bases unmatched to any gene: 8. CDR1 and CDR2 (germline): KGHSY, FQNENV. The CDR3 is CASSQRTGFLSPLHF. The DNA of the CDR3 is TGTGCCAGCAGCCAGCGGACAGGGTTTTTATCACCCCTCCACTTT.

The genes are TRBV6-2 or TRBV6-3 and TRBJ1-5, with D hard to call. V was pared by 2 bases and J by 2 bases, with 7 bases between. The CDR3 length is 14 residues. Germline V gene lookup returns CDR1 MNHEY and CDR2 SVGEGT. The CDR3 is CASSYRRGNQPQHF. Written as DNA, the CDR3 is TGTGCCAGCAGTTACCGACGGGGCAATCAGCCCCAGCATTTT.

The genes are TRBV10-3 and TRBJ1-2; D is perhaps TRBD1 (5 bases). The CDR3 is 14 amino acids. Germline values: CDR1 ENHRY, CDR2 SYGVKD. The ends were cut back, 2 bases at V and 4 bases at J, with 11 bases in the middle. CDR3 in DNA: TGTGCCATCAGTGAGGGGGGGGTTATCTATGGCTACACCTTC. It translates to CAISEGGVIYGYTF.

The genes are TRBV12-5 and TRBJ2-2; D not certain. The CDR3 is 13 residues long. The V end was cut by 3 bases, the J end by 5 bases, with 7 bases between. Germline CDR1 and CDR2: LGHNT and FRNRAP. CDR3 region: CASGLSGTGELFF. CDR3 coding DNA: TGTGCTAGTGGTTTATCCGGAACCGGGGAGCTGTTTTTT.

This clone is a singleton in its sample. The rearrangement joins TRBV27 to TRBJ2-7, with D perhaps being TRBD1 or TRBD2 (5 bases each). This CDR3 spans 11 amino acids. Germline V lookup: CDR1 MNHEY, CDR2 SMNVEV (reference sequence). CDR3 DNA: TGTGCAACGGGGCAGATGGGGGAGCAGTACTTC. Translating gives CATGQMGEQYF.

V and J are TRBV7-2 and TRBJ1-5; D gene unclear. CDR3 length: 14 amino acids. V lost 2 bases, J lost 3 bases, and 8 bases lay in between. Germline CDR1 is SGHTA and CDR2 is FQGNSA. CDR3 coding DNA: TGTGCCAGCAGCTTACGCTTCCCCAATCAGCCCCAGCATTTT. It encodes CASSLRFPNQPQHF.